This T cell receptor beta chain derives from a study of CD4 T cells in relation to SARS-CoV-2 and coronaviruses. Across the whole study: Shared crossreactive spike epitopes were mapped to their HLA restriction.

CD4 enrichment then naive enrichment separated naive from memory CD4+ cells. CDR3 length: 12 amino acids. V lost 3 bases to trimming and J lost 2 bases, with 2 bases between them. The germline V gene has CDR1 KGHSH and CDR2 LQKENI. Naive and memory CD4+ T cell DNA was deep-sequenced without culture. TCRdb's copy holds only in-frame clones and misses some; the assay was immunoSEQ multiplex PCR. The table has about 56,000 clones, 92% seen once. The material sequenced was naive CD4+ T cells from PBMCs. Documented subset: naive CD4+ T cells isolated by negative enrichment. The gene calls are TRBV18 and TRBJ1-3; D remains unclear. This receptor was taken from an adult with COVID-19. The CDR3 sequence: CASSPPGNTIYF. The CDR3 DNA follows: TGTGCCAGCTCACCCCCTGGAAACACCATATATTTT.